This T cell receptor (beta chain) was observed in a study of T cell responses to AZD1222 COVID-19 vaccine. Study observations and caveats: Females outnumbered males among donors, who were mostly white British; clonal diversity was possibly underestimated. Among spike-specific TCRs, nearly half reportedly target unmutated variant regions.

A remark on this clone: Its specificity is unknown.

Clones were read by immunoSEQ multiplex PCR, and TCRdb kept only the in-frame ones, dropping some. The sample lists under 30,000 clones, 92% seen once, with 7.5% to 10% in the top ten. This CDR3 spans 16 amino acids. The germline V gene has CDR1 SGHRS and CDR2 YFSETQ. The junction had 6 bases not matched to a gene; V was cut back by 0 bases and J by 2 bases. Material: peripheral blood, obtained 28 days after the second AZD1222 dose. The chain links TRBV5-1 to TRBJ2-3; 7 positions agree with TRBD2. The receptor's source is an adult who received the AZD1222 COVID-19 vaccine. The CDR3 spells CASSLGGLAVTDTQYF. The CDR3 coding sequence is TGCGCCAGCAGCTTGGGAGGGCTAGCGGTCACAGATACGCAGTATTTT.